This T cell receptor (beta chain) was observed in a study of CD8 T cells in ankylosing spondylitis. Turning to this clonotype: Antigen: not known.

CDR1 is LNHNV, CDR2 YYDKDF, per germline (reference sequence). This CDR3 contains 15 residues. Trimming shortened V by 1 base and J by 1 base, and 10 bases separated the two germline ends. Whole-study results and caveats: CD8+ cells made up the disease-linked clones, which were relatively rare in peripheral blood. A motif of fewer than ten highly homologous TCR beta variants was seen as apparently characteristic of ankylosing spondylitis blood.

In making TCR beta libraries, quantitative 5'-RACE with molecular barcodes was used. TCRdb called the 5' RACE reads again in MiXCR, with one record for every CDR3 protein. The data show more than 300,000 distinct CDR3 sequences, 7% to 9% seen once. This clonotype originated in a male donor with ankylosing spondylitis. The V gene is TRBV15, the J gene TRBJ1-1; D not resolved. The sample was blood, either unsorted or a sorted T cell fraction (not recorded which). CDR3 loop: CATSRAAGPNTEAFF. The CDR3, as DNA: TGTGCCACCAGCAGAGCGGCAGGCCCGAACACTGAAGCTTTCTTT.